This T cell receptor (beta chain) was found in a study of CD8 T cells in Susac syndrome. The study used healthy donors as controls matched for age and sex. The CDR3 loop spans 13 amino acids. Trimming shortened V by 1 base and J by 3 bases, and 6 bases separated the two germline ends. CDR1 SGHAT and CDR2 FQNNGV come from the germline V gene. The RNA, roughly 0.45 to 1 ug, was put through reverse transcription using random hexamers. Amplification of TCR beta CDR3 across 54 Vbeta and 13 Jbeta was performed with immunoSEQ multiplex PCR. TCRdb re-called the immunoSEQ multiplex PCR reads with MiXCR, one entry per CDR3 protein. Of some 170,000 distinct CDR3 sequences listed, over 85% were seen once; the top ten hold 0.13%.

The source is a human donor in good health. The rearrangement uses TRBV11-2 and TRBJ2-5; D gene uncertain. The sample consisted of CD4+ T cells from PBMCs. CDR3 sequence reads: CASSLAQKETQYF. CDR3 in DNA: TGTGCCAGCAGCTTAGCGCAGAAAGAGACCCAGTACTTC.